The clone carrying this T cell receptor (beta chain) occurred many times. These data come from a study of identical twins. TCRdb re-called the 5' RACE reads through MiXCR, storing one row per CDR3 protein. The sample includes some 630,000 distinct CDR3 sequences, about 7% of them seen just once. No donor was unhealthy or non-Caucasian. The same data also contributed to another study, on yellow fever vaccine responses in identical twins.

The sample comprised PBMCs. This TCR was recovered from a woman under 30 in good health.

CDR3 bases: TGCGCCAGCAGCCGAGAAGCCAAAAACATTCAGTACTTC. Its protein product is CASSREAKNIQYF. The V call is TRBV5-1, the J call TRBJ2-4; D remains unclear. V lost 4 bases and J 0 bases, leaving 5 bases between the germline ends. Germline CDR1 reads SGHRS; CDR2 reads YFSETQ. The length of the CDR3 is 13 residues.